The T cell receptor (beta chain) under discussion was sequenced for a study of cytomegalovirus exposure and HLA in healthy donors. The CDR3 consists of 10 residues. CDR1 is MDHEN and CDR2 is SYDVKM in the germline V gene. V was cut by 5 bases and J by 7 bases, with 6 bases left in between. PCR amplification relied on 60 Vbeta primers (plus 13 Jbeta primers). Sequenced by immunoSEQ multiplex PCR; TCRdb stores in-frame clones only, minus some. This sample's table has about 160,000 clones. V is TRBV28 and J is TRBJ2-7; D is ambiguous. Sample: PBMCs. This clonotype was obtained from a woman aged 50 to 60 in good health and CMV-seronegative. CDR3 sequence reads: CASSRREQYF. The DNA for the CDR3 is TGTGCCAGCAGTCGGAGAGAGCAGTACTTC.